This T cell receptor beta chain was found in a study of cytomegalovirus exposure and HLA in healthy donors. Study observations and caveats: Confirmation in vitro established that a few CMV-associated chains were specific for CMV antigens.

For this clone: The antigen is unknown.

The repertoire was sequenced with immunoSEQ multiplex PCR; TCRdb's copy has only in-frame clones and lacks some. Here the sample spans some 180,000 clones, roughly 86% being singletons. The TCR comes from a man younger than 40 in good health and CMV-seropositive. Material: PBMCs.

This CDR3 is CATLGESGELFF. The CDR3 bases are TGTGCCACCTTGGGCGAATCCGGGGAGCTGTTTTTT. The genes are TRBV18 and TRBJ2-2; D call uncertain. CDR3 length: 12 residues. V was trimmed by 10 bases and J by 6 bases, leaving 12 bases between them. Germline V gene sequence: CDR1 KGHSH, CDR2 LQKENI.